The table lists the clone carrying this T cell receptor beta chain with a count of one. The antigen is not known. The germline gene is not matched at one end of the junction; a read error may be the cause. This specimen comes from a study of post-analysis software for immune sequencing data. Findings of the study overall: Controls had lower frequencies than patients of 4 or 5 TRBV segments, which included TRBV5-6, TRBV5-1 and TRBV20-1.

From germline, CDR1 is DFQATT and CDR2 SNEGSKA (reference sequence). CDR3 size: 14 residues. TCR beta cDNA libraries had unique molecular identifiers. TCRdb recomputed calls from the PCR reads with MiXCR, one row per CDR3 protein. The table includes hundreds of thousands of distinct CDR3 sequences, just under 30% detected once. The chain links TRBV20-1 to TRBJ2-5; TRBD2 matches at 12 bases. This TCR came from a girl between 5 and 17 years old with multiple sclerosis. Material for sequencing was blood. The CDR3 sequence is CSASPSGREEAQYF. DNA for the CDR3: TGCAGTGCTAGCCCTAGCGGGAGGGAAGAGGCCCAGTACTTC.